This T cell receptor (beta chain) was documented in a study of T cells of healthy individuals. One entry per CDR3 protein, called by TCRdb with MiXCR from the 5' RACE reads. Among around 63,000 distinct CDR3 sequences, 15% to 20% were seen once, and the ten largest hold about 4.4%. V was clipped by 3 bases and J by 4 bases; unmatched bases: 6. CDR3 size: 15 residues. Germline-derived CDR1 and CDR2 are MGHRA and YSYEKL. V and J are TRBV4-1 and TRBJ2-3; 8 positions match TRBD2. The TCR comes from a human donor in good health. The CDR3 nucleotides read TGCGCCAGCAGCCAGAGGCCTAGCGGGCCAGATACGCAGTATTTT. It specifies CASSQRPSGPDTQYF.